One sample yielded the 25 T cell receptor beta chains listed below, sequenced in a study of blood T cells in healthy people across ages. Together with a sample-barcoded 5' primer, a J-beta primer mix was included in a second PCR lasting roughly 6 to 12 cycles. Using its own MiXCR run on the 5' RACE reads, TCRdb lists one record per CDR3 protein. Among over 1,200,000 distinct CDR3 sequences listed, around 59% were seen once. The sequencing sample was made of blood. The receptor source for this set is a man younger than 35 in good health.

The chain employs TRBV7-2 and TRBJ2-7; possibly TRBD1 for D (6 bases). Germline V gene sequence: CDR1 SGHTA, CDR2 FQGNSA. This CDR3 has 15 amino acids. V lost 4 bases and J lost 0, with 13 bases in between. The CDR3 region is CASSSQQGYSYEQYF. CDR3 DNA sequence: TGTGCCAGCAGCTCCCAACAGGGTTACTCCTACGAGCAGTACTTC.

This clonotype was picked up a small number of times. The chain employs TRBV29-1 and TRBJ2-1; 13 bases agree with TRBD2. With the DNA end fitting TRBJ2-7 better, the J assignment may be wrong. The germline CDR1 and CDR2 sequences are SQVTM and ANQGSEA. This CDR3 comprises 13 residues. The CDR3: CSVGTSGVVEQYF. CDR3 DNA sequence: TGCAGCGTGGGGACTAGCGGGGTTGTGGAGCAGTACTTC.

This clonotype was observed a few times. V is TRBV28 and J is TRBJ1-1; D not resolved. With 4 bases removed from V and 1 base from J, the gap between germline ends came to 7 bases. Germline CDR1 reads MDHEN; CDR2 reads SYDVKM. The CDR3 extends over 13 amino acids. In DNA, the CDR3 is TGTGCCAGCAGTTCACAGCCGAACACTGAAGCTTTCTTT. Translating gives CASSSQPNTEAFF.

The rearrangement links TRBV6-5 to TRBJ1-2; no definite D call. Germline CDR1 and CDR2: MNHEY and SVGAGI. The ends were cut back, 10 bases at V and 0 bases at J, with 9 bases in the middle. The CDR3 loop spans 12 amino acids. CDR3 protein: CATLGPNYGYTF. DNA for the CDR3: TGTGCCACATTAGGCCCTAACTATGGCTACACCTTC.

CDR3 protein: CASSSSLELAGVQETQYF. The CDR3 nucleotides read TGTGCCAGCAGTTCTAGTTTAGAGCTAGCGGGGGTGCAAGAGACCCAGTACTTC. The chain joins TRBV28 to TRBJ2-5, with 10 positions matching TRBD2. V was pared by 4 bases and J by 2 bases, with 13 bases of the junction left unmatched. From germline, CDR1 is MDHEN and CDR2 SYDVKM. The CDR3 sequence is 18 residues long.

The chain links TRBV12-3 or TRBV12-4 to TRBJ2-7; D possibly corresponds to TRBD2 (5 bases). The CDR3 spans 12 residues. V was trimmed by 6 bases and J by 6 bases, leaving 12 bases between them. The CDR3 DNA is TGTGCCAGCAGCCCCGCGGCGGGCGAGCAGTACTTC. Protein: CASSPAAGEQYF.

This sequence joins TRBV20-1 and TRBJ2-1; 7 positions agree with TRBD2. This CDR3 is built from 13 residues. V dropped 6 bases and J dropped 5; count of bases not matched to a gene: 7. The germline CDR1 and CDR2 sequences are DFQATT and SNEGSKA (reference sequence). The CDR3 nucleotides read TGCAGTGCGTCCGGGACTAATAACAATGAGCAGTTCTTC. It translates to CSASGTNNNEQFF.

The rearrangement links TRBV29-1 to TRBJ2-7; possibly TRBD2 for D (6 bases). This CDR3 has 14 residues. The ends were cut back, 3 bases at V and 4 bases at J, with 16 bases in the middle. Germline CDR1 SQVTM, CDR2 ANQGSEA. The CDR3 loop is CSVDRLGTGYEQYF. CDR3 nucleotide sequence: TGCAGCGTTGATAGGTTGGGGACTGGTTACGAGCAGTACTTC.

This clonotype was found a few times. CDR3 residues: CAISEQGEGTEAFF. CDR3 sequence (DNA): TGTGCCATCAGTGAGCAGGGGGAAGGGACTGAAGCTTTCTTT. The V gene is TRBV10-3, the J gene TRBJ1-1; 7 nucleotides line up with TRBD1. From germline, CDR1 is ENHRY and CDR2 SYGVKD. The CDR3 runs to 14 residues. V lost 2 bases, J lost 5 bases, and 5 bases stayed unmatched.

The CDR3 coding sequence is TGTGCCAGCAGTGAGAGGGAGGAGAATTCACCCCTCCACTTT. Amino acids: CASSEREENSPLHF. This chain links TRBV6-1 with TRBJ1-6; D call uncertain. V lost 3 bases to trimming and J lost 7 bases, with 10 bases between them. The germline gives CDR1 MNHNS, CDR2 SASEGT. There are 14 residues in the CDR3.

The V and J genes are TRBV7-9 and TRBJ1-4; weak D call: TRBD1 (5 bases). This CDR3 has 15 amino acids. The V end lost 2 bases, the J end lost 6 bases, and 13 bases lay between the germline ends. CDR1 SEHNR and CDR2 FQNEAQ come from the germline V gene (reference sequence). This CDR3 is CASSLWGSRDEKLFF. CDR3 DNA: TGTGCCAGCAGCTTATGGGGGAGTCGGGATGAAAAACTGTTTTTT.

The chain combines TRBV5-1 with TRBJ1-1, with a possible D match to TRBD1 (5 bases). V shed 0 bases and J shed 1 base, with 16 bases lying between them. CDR3 length: 17 residues. Germline V lookup: CDR1 SGHRS, CDR2 YFSETQ. The CDR3 sequence: CASSLVYRDGKNTEAFF. The CDR3 region has the DNA TGCGCCAGCAGCTTGGTTTATCGGGACGGAAAGAACACTGAAGCTTTCTTT.

The chain recombines TRBV20-1 with TRBJ2-5; 8 bases map to TRBD2. The CDR3 consists of 14 residues. CDR1 is DFQATT and CDR2 is SNEGSKA in the germline V gene (reference sequence). Trimming removed 5 bases from V and 5 bases from J; junction bases left unmatched: 10. The CDR3 sequence is CSARTSGEWETQYF. The CDR3 nucleotides are TGCAGTGCTCGAACTAGCGGAGAGTGGGAGACCCAGTACTTC.

Regarding this clonotype: Being one base from a much bigger clone, this may be a read error. The chain carries TRBV15 and TRBJ2-1, with unresolved D. Germline V lookup: CDR1 LNHNV, CDR2 YYDKDF (reference sequence). This CDR3 has 13 amino acids. Trimming took 2 bases from V and 10 from J, leaving 12 bases between them. The DNA of the CDR3 is TGTGCCACCAGCAGACCGTCGTGGAAGGAGCAGTTCTTC. This encodes CATSRPSWKEQFF.

This clonotype was counted only a few times. V usage is TRBV4-2 and J usage is TRBJ1-2; D is uncertain. V dropped 2 bases and J dropped 2 bases, with 21 bases sitting between them. This CDR3 is 18 amino acids long. Germline CDR1 and CDR2: LGHNA and YNFKEQ. As DNA, the CDR3 is TGTGCCAGCAGCCAAATGGGGTTGAGAGGGAAGAAAAACTATGGCTACACCTTC. This gives the protein CASSQMGLRGKKNYGYTF.

The chain has TRBV20-1 and TRBJ2-5, with D uncertain. The CDR3 spans 13 residues. Germline CDR1 reads DFQATT; CDR2 reads SNEGSKA (reference sequence). Trimming took 3 bases from V and 11 from J, leaving 19 bases between them. Here the CDR3 DNA reads TGCAGTGCTAGTTCCGAGTTCTACAATGAGCAGTACTTC. Translated: CSASSEFYNEQYF.

This clonotype has a handful of counts. The rearrangement uses TRBV29-1 and TRBJ2-3, with 7 positions matching TRBD2. V trimming: 3 bases; J trimming: 4 bases; junction bases outside the gene matches: 7. The CDR3 spans 14 residues. Germline assignment: CDR1 SQVTM and CDR2 ANQGSEA. The CDR3 DNA sequence: TGCAGCGTTGATGGCCCCGGGAGGCCAGATACGCAGTATTTT. Its translation: CSVDGPGRPDTQYF.

This clonotype was seen once. The gene calls are TRBV9 and TRBJ1-1; no definite D call. The CDR3 loop spans 13 amino acids. Between the trimmed V and J ends, which lost 4 bases and 6 bases, there was a span of 13 bases. Germline-derived CDR1 and CDR2 are SGDLS and YYNGEE. In nucleotides, the CDR3 is TGTGCCAGCAGCCCAGTGGGCCCGGCTGAAGCTTTCTTT. Translation gives CASSPVGPAEAFF.

The chain combines TRBV27 with TRBJ2-7; tentatively, D is TRBD1 or TRBD2 (5 bases each). The length of the CDR3 is 15 residues. The V gene's germline CDR1 is MNHEY and CDR2 SMNVEV (reference sequence). The germline V and J ends were trimmed by 5 bases and 1 base, with 15 bases remaining between them. In DNA form, the CDR3 reads TGTGCCAGCAGTCAAAGCTCGGGACCGTCCTACGAGCAGTACTTC. Protein sequence: CASSQSSGPSYEQYF.

With regard to this clonotype: One base away lies a much larger clone, so this may be a sequencing read error. The chain carries TRBV29-1 and TRBJ1-5; 8 bases map to TRBD1. The ends lost 4 bases at V and 5 bases at J; junction bases unmatched: 10. The CDR3 is 15 amino acids. Germline V CDR1 and CDR2: SQVTM, ANQGSEA. The CDR3 DNA is TGCAGCGTTGCCTGCACAGGGGGTCTCGATCAGCCCCAGCATTTT. Amino acids: CSVACTGGLDQPQHF.

The rearrangement joins TRBV18 to TRBJ2-5, with 11 bases that match TRBD1. Germline V gene lookup returns CDR1 KGHSH and CDR2 LQKENI. After removal of 4 bases from V and 4 bases from J, the junction contained 8 bases not matched to a gene. CDR3 length equals 16 residues. CDR3 DNA: TGTGCCAGCTCACTCATGGACAGGGGGCTAGGAGAGACCCAGTACTTC. It is translated as CASSLMDRGLGETQYF.

This clonotype was counted a few times. The V and J genes are TRBV12-3 or TRBV12-4 and TRBJ1-1, with D perhaps TRBD1 (5 bases). The CDR3 consists of 15 residues. Trimming took 3 bases from V and 3 from J, leaving 14 bases between them. CDR3 sequence reads: CASSLRQGVYTEAFF. The DNA of the CDR3 is TGTGCCAGCAGTTTGAGGCAGGGAGTTTACACTGAAGCTTTCTTT.

This clonotype was seen only a few times. The V gene is TRBV4-2, the J gene TRBJ2-3, with 9 bases fitting TRBD2. Germline V gives CDR1 LGHNA, CDR2 YNFKEQ. The junction had 16 bases not matched to a gene; V was cut back by 1 base and J by 2 bases. The CDR3 runs to 20 residues. The DNA for the CDR3 is TGTGCCAGCAGCCAAGTCTCCGTAGCGGGGGCCGCTATCCCCACAGATACGCAGTATTTT. It is translated as CASSQVSVAGAAIPTDTQYF.

The rearrangement links TRBV7-2 to TRBJ2-3; D not certain. The CDR3 is 12 residues long. Per germline, CDR1 SGHTA and CDR2 FQGNSA. The V and J ends lost 9 bases and 5 bases respectively, with 12 bases between them. In nucleotides, the CDR3 is TGTGCCAGTAGCCCTTTTAGAGATACGCAGTATTTT. Translated: CASSPFRDTQYF.

This clonotype was detected only a few times. The chain uses TRBV7-2 and TRBJ2-1; 14 nucleotides align to TRBD2. After removal of 5 bases from V and 0 bases from J, the junction contained 9 bases not matched to a gene. The germline CDR1 and CDR2 sequences are SGHTA and FQGNSA. CDR3 length equals 19 residues. The CDR3 reads CASSVEHGTSGGSYNEQFF. CDR3 DNA: TGTGCCAGCAGCGTCGAACACGGGACTAGCGGGGGCTCCTACAATGAGCAGTTCTTC.